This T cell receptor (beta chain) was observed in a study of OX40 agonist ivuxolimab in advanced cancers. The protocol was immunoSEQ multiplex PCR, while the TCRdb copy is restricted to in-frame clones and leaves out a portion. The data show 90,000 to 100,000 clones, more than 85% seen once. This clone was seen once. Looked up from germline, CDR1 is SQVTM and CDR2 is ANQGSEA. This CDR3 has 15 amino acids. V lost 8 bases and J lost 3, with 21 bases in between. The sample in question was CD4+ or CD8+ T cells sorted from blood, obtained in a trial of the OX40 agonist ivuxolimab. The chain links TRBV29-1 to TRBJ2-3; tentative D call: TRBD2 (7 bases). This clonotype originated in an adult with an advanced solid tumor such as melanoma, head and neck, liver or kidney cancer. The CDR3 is CSFQGGGGRTDTQYF. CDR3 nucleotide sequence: TGCAGCTTCCAGGGCGGGGGCGGTCGGACAGATACGCAGTATTTT.